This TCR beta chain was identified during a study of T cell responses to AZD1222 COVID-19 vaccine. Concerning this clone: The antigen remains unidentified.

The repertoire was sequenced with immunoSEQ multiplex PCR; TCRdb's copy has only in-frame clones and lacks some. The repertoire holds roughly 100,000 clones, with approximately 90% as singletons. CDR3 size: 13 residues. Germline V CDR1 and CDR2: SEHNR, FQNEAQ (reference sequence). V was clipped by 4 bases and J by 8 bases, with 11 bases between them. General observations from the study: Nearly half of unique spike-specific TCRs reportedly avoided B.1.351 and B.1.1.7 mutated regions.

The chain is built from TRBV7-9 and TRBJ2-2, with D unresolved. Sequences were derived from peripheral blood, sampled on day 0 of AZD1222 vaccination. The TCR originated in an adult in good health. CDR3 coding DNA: TGTGCCAGCAGCTGGGGTTGGACGGGGGAGCTGTTTTTT. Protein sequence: CASSWGWTGELFF. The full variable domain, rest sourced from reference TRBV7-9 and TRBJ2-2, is DTGVSQNPRHKITKRGQNVTFRCDPISEHNRLYWYRQTLGQGPEFLTYFQNEAQLEKSRLLSDRFSAERPKGSFSTLEIQRTEQGDSAMYLCASSWGWTGELFFGEGSRLTVL.